The present entry profiles one T cell receptor beta chain with its context. The antigen is not known. The assay was immunoSEQ multiplex PCR, and TCRdb's table has in-frame clones only and misses some. The sample has some 350,000 clones, under 90% seen once. The data stem from a study of Ad26.COV2.S vaccination and SARS-CoV-2 variants. Study at large: Ad26.COV2.S given intramuscularly, once or twice 56 days apart. General study results and limits: Possible underestimation of total T cell responses by the TCR breadth and depth analyses was noted. Measurement of non-spike TCR breadth gave similar results in vaccine and placebo recipients.

Treatment in this sample: about 20 received Ad26.COV2.S at low or high dose, single or two shots; several received placebo; per-sample allocation not given. Sampling happened 63 days after the first vaccine or placebo injection. SARS-CoV-2 spike from the Wuhan strain was encoded by the vaccine, an Ad26 vector. The CDR3 is 13 residues long. Germline V gene sequence: CDR1 SGHAT, CDR2 FQNNGV. V shed 5 bases and J shed 4 bases, with 12 bases lying between them. This receptor was taken from a person aged 18-60 years who received the Ad26.COV2.S COVID-19 vaccine or a placebo. The sequenced sample was peripheral blood, obtained in a trial of Ad26.COV2.S vaccine versus placebo. V usage is TRBV11-2 and J usage is TRBJ2-7; weak D call: TRBD1 (5 bases). CDR3 nucleotides: TGTGCCAGCAGCATTTATTCAGGGTACGAGCAGTACGTC. It translates to CASSIYSGYEQYV.